This TCR beta chain originates from a study of beta chain features in type 1 diabetes. CD45RO/CCR7/CD25/CD127/CD95/CD27 separated CD4+ naive, central memory, regulatory and stem cell-like memory cells by sorting. A word on this clone: Its antigen is currently unknown.

The CDR3 extends over 13 amino acids. The germline V and J ends were trimmed by 3 bases and 8 bases, with 8 bases remaining between them. CDR1 is SNHLY, CDR2 FYNNEI, per germline. Study-wide results and caveats: Shortening that was moderate but significant affected the TCRB CDR3s of Type 1 diabetes patients in all four CD4+ subsets. Individuals with type 1 diabetes displayed fewer insertions and more deletions at VDJ junctions.

The sequenced template was cDNA made from the entire isolated RNA. An average roughly 3.3 million reads came from naive, central memory and regulatory T cell samples. Profiled with immunoSEQ multiplex PCR; TCRdb holds only in-frame clones, not every one. Of over 600,000 clones detected, 9.5% to 15% appear once; the ten largest clones hold 0.095% to 0.15%. Sequenced sample: naive CD4+ T cells from blood. The chain has TRBV2 and TRBJ1-6; D uncertain. This TCR was sampled from a man in his thirties or forties with type 1 diabetes. The CDR3 DNA reads as TGTGCCAGCAGTGAGGATCGCCATTCACCCCTCCACTTT. It codes for CASSEDRHSPLHF.